The clone carrying this TCR beta chain was detected ten times or more. Its target is unknown. Aged 18 to 65, the patients with hyperthyroidism had under 2 months' duration and were newly diagnosed. This sample is drawn from a study of Graves' ophthalmopathy and Graves' hyperthyroidism. At the level of the study: Ophthalmopathy not arising within 18 months of follow-up defined hyperthyroidism as stable.

CDR1 is LNHDA, CDR2 SQIVND, per germline (reference sequence). V dropped 3 bases and J dropped 11 bases, with 20 bases sitting between them. CDR3 length: 15 residues. The study amplified TCR beta CDR3 regions using RNA transcripts. HTBI primers were employed in first-round RT-PCR, then a second-round multiplex PCR followed. TCRdb used MiXCR to reprocess the multiplex PCR reads, holding one entry per CDR3 protein. Of over a million distinct CDR3 sequences in the sample, 35% to 40% were seen once. Study-wide points: Also, most clonotypes expanded in the thyroid above 0.001 frequency appeared in blood.

The chain uses TRBV19 and TRBJ1-5, with D possibly matching TRBD1 (5 bases). The specimen sequenced was peripheral blood or thyroid tissue (not recorded which). The origin of this receptor is an adult man with Graves' hyperthyroidism. The chain's CDR3 is CASSMGLGDLRSQHF. The CDR3 region has the DNA TGTGCCAGTAGTATGGGGTTAGGGGACCTGCGGTCCCAGCATTTT.